The 7 T cell receptor beta chains in this list originate from one sample, sequenced in a study of OX40 agonist ivuxolimab in advanced cancers. Using immunoSEQ multiplex PCR, the repertoire was profiled, and TCRdb retains in-frame clones only, with some absent. This sample has more than 50,000 clones, with 89% found just once. The sequenced sample was CD4+ or CD8+ T cells sorted from blood, obtained in a trial of the OX40 agonist ivuxolimab. These receptors were taken from an adult with an advanced solid tumor such as melanoma, head and neck, liver or kidney cancer.

The rearrangement links TRBV25-1 to TRBJ2-5, with a tentative D call TRBD1 (6 bases). Per the germline V gene, CDR1 is MGHDK and CDR2 is SYGVNS. V lost 5 bases, J lost 2 bases, and 15 bases lay in between. The CDR3 has 15 amino acids. The CDR3 nucleotides read TGTGCCAGCAGTTCTGCCGGGACACTGCAAGAGACCCAGTACTTC. Protein product: CASSSAGTLQETQYF.

V gene TRBV27 combines with J gene TRBJ2-1, with 9 bases matching TRBD1. Germline CDR1 is MNHEY and CDR2 is SMNVEV (reference sequence). The V segment lost 5 bases and the J segment 5 bases; nucleotides outside the gene matches: 7. The CDR3 is made up of 15 amino acids. CDR3 residues: CASSTMGQGNNEQFF. CDR3 nucleotides: TGTGCCAGCAGTACGATGGGACAGGGAAACAATGAGCAGTTCTTC.

A single count supports this clone. The rearrangement links TRBV5-6 to TRBJ2-3; maybe TRBD1 (6 bases). In germline, CDR1 is SGHDT, CDR2 YYEEEE. This CDR3 is 17 amino acids long. V lost 4 bases, J lost 6 bases, and 24 bases lay in between. CDR3 loop: CASSRDDRTFRFDTQYF. CDR3 in DNA: TGTGCCAGCAGCAGAGACGACAGGACCTTTCGGTTCGATACGCAGTATTTT.

As DNA, the CDR3 is TGTGCCAGCAGTTCCCGACTAGATTGGTTCTACGAGCAGTACTTC. Its translation is CASSSRLDWFYEQYF. This chain joins TRBV28 and TRBJ2-7, with D perhaps TRBD2 (6 bases). The V and J ends lost 4 bases and 3 bases respectively, with 16 bases between them. The CDR3 has 15 amino acids. Looked up from germline, CDR1 is MDHEN and CDR2 is SYDVKM.

This clone has only one observation. CDR3 protein: CAWSPAGGWETQYF. The CDR3 coding sequence is TGTGCCTGGAGTCCGGCAGGGGGGTGGGAGACCCAGTACTTC. The chain is built from TRBV30 and TRBJ2-5, with a tentative D call TRBD1 (7 bases). V was trimmed by 2 bases and J by 5 bases, leaving 15 bases between them. Germline CDR1 and CDR2: GTSNPN and SVGIG (reference sequence). The CDR3 is 14 amino acids.

This clone was detected only once. This chain uses TRBV27 with TRBJ2-1; D may be TRBD2 (6 bases). The CDR3 loop spans 13 amino acids. With 7 bases removed from V and 6 bases from J, the gap between germline ends came to 13 bases. Germline CDR1 reads MNHEY; CDR2 reads SMNVEV (reference sequence). CDR3 protein: CASTPGALNEQFF. In DNA form, the CDR3 reads TGTGCCAGCACGCCGGGAGCCCTCAATGAGCAGTTCTTC.

This clone rates as medium-sized. V usage is TRBV10-3 and J usage is TRBJ1-5, with TRBD1 matching over 7 bases. CDR1 and CDR2 from the germline V gene are ENHRY and SYGVKD. V shed 4 bases and J 6 bases; nucleotides not matched to a gene: 9. The CDR3 spans 15 residues. The CDR3 DNA reads as TGTGCCATCAGTGCGGGACAGTCCTTGGGTCAGCCCCAGCATTTT. This translates into CAISAGQSLGQPQHF.